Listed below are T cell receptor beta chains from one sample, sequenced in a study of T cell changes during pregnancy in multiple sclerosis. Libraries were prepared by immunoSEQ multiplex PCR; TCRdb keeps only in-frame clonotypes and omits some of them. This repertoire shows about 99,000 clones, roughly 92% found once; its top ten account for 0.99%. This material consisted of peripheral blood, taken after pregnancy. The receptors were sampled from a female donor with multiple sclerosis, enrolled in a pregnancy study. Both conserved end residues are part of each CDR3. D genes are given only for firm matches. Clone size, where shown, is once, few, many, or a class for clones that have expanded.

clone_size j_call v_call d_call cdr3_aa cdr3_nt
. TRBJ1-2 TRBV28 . CASSLDPPAGPYGYTF TGTGCCAGCAGTTTAGACCCCCCGGCAGGGCCCTATGGCTACACCTTC
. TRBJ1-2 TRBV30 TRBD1 CAWSTGTGTGAGYTF TGTGCCTGGAGTACGGGGACCGGGACAGGGGCTGGCTACACCTTC
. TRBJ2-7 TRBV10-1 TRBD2 CASSEYGSGTSYEQYF TGCGCCAGCAGTGAGTACGGTAGCGGGACCTCCTACGAGCAGTACTTC
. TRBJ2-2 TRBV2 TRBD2 CALGDYNGGELFF TGTGCTTTGGGGGACTACAACGGCGGGGAGCTGTTTTTT
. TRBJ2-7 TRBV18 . CASSPLAGAGAYEQYF TGTGCCAGCTCACCCTTAGCAGGGGCTGGGGCCTACGAGCAGTACTTC
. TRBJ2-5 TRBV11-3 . CASSLGGAGETQYF TGTGCCAGCAGCTTAGGAGGGGCGGGGGAGACCCAGTACTTC
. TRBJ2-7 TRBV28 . CASSDRDGGFWEQYF TGTGCCAGCAGTGACCGGGACGGGGGTTTTTGGGAGCAGTACTTC
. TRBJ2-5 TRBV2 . CASSEGRYQETQYF TGTGCCAGCAGTGAAGGCAGGTACCAAGAGACCCAGTACTTC
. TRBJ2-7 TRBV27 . CASSLGRNYEQYF TGTGCCAGCAGTTTGGGCAGGAACTACGAGCAGTACTTC
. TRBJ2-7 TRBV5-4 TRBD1 CASSPPGQGFYEQYF TGTGCCAGCAGCCCGCCGGGACAGGGTTTCTACGAGCAGTACTTC
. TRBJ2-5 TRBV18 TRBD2 CASSHRGTSGGQETQYF TGTGCCAGCTCACACCGGGGCACTAGCGGCGGCCAAGAGACCCAGTACTTC
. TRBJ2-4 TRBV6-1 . CASSFGGVDKNIQYF TGTGCCAGCAGTTTCGGAGGAGTCGACAAAAACATTCAGTACTTC
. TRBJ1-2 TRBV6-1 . CASTNALGASYGYTF TGTGCCAGCACAAACGCCCTAGGGGCAAGCTATGGCTACACCTTC
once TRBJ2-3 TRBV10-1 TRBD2 CASSDGSGSRADTQYF TGCGCCAGCAGTGACGGTAGCGGGAGTAGAGCAGATACGCAGTATTTT
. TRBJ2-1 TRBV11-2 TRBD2 CASRTIGLAGYNEQFF TGTGCCAGCAGGACAATCGGACTAGCGGGGTACAATGAGCAGTTCTTC
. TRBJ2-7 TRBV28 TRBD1 CASRKDRGVSYEQYF TGTGCCAGCAGAAAAGACAGGGGGGTCTCCTACGAGCAGTACTTC